Presented here are 2 T cell receptor beta chains from one specimen sequenced in a study of T cell clonality in common variable immunodeficiency. The method was immunoSEQ multiplex PCR; TCRdb's version includes in-frame clones alone and lacks a portion of them. This sample has around 60,000 clones, each found more than once. The sample consisted of peripheral blood mononuclear cells. The receptor source for this set is a person aged 18 to 70 in good health.

This clone occurred many times. The read is 3 residues too short to cover the CDR3 end, so that end is filled in from the germline J gene. J is TRBJ2-7 and V is TRBV5-4; TRBD1 might be the D (6 bases). Trimming took off 1 base at V and 2 bases at J, with 10 bases between the two ends. The length of the CDR3 is 14 residues. CDR1 is SGHNT, CDR2 YYREEE, per germline (reference sequence). The CDR3 region is CASSLRTVPYEQYF. The CDR3 bases that were read are TGTGCCAGCAGCTTGAGGACAGTCCCCTACGAG.

This clone was picked up many times. The read ends 3 residues early relative to the CDR3; the germline J gene fills the gap. The chain employs TRBV7-9 and TRBJ1-3; D is possibly TRBD1 (6 bases). Germline V CDR1 and CDR2: SEHNR, FQNEAQ (reference sequence). The CDR3 consists of 12 residues. The part of the CDR3 DNA that was read is TGTGCCAGCAGCTCCCAAGGGGGGGGC. This sequence encodes CASSSQGGG. The complete CDR3 reads CASSSQGGGIYF. The entire variable domain, with the rest obtained from reference TRBV7-9 and TRBJ1-3, is as follows: DTGVSQNPRHKITKRGQNVTFRCDPISEHNRLYWYRQTLGQGPEFLTYFQNEAQLEKSRLLSDRFSAERPKGSFSTLEIQRTEQGDSAMYLCASSSQGGGIYFGEGSWLTVV.